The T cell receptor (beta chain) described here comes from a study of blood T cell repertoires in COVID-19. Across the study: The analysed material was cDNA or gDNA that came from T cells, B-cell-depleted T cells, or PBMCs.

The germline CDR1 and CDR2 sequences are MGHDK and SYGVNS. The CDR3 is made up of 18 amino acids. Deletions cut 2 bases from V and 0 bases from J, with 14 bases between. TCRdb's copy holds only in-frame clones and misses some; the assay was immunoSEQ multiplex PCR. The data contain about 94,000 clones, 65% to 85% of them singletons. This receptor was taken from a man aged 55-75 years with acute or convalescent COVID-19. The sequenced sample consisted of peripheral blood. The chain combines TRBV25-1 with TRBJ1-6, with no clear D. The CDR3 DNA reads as TGTGCCAGCAGTGAAAATGTCTTTTCCAGCTCCTATAATTCACCCCTCCACTTT. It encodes CASSENVFSSSYNSPLHF.